This entry concerns a single T cell receptor beta chain. The antigen remains unidentified. In germline, CDR1 is SGHNT, CDR2 YYREEE (reference sequence). This CDR3 contains 15 residues. With 6 bases removed from V and 1 base from J, the gap between germline ends came to 13 bases. The sample belongs to a study of T cell repertoires in cytomegalovirus infection. About the research overall: CMV epitopes used comprised recently identified HLA-C-restricted ones and well-studied HLA-B-restricted ones. Through public TCR beta signatures, both CMV infection and matching HLA type were indicated. Findings of the study overall: Using cumulative public TCR beta family frequency, the authors identified those who carried CMV together with the relevant HLA.

TCRdb reprocessed the reads with MiXCR, giving one entry per CDR3 protein. The top ten hold around 45% of the sample, which has approximately 470,000 distinct CDR3 sequences, 40% to 50% seen once. The specimen was cultured PBMCs, collected from culture after CMV antigen stimulation. The clonotype was recovered from a human donor in good health (CMV status not recorded). Some clones in this sample may be carry-over from other donors' samples. The J gene is TRBJ2-2, the V gene TRBV5-4, with no clear D. The CDR3 nucleotides read TGTGCCAGCACCATGGCTTCGCGGAACACCGGGGAGCTGTTTTTT. This gives the protein CASTMASRNTGELFF.